This TCR beta chain is drawn from a study of shared clonotypes between healthy human individuals (dated by TCRdb to 2018 to 2020). As for the study more broadly: Two women and a few men aged 18 to 49 years were included in the cohort. Per donor, leukapheresis produced somewhere between about 0.9 and 9 billion PBMCs. To increase sequencing depth and limit assay-specific biases, different laboratories used diverse techniques to prepare libraries and sequence TCR repertoires. For each donor, three plates each were used for CD4 naive and CD4 memory, two plates were used for CD8 naive, and one plate was used for CD8 memory. To estimate repertoire size and how much clonotype sharing occurs between individuals, the study deeply sequenced the blood TCR repertoires of several healthy adults. General conclusions and limits of the study: Incomplete sequencing was indicated by rarefaction of sorted-subset datasets, despite the large sequencing depth. Naive subsets generally had larger estimated clonotype richness than memory subsets. Sampling was restricted to blood, and TCR repertoires in tissues likely differ from the TCR repertoires found in blood. Pairwise subsampling led to the expectation that sequencing depth would affect the degree of clonotype sharing among donors. About 5% of naive CD4, 3.5% of naive CD8, 2% to 2.5% of memory CD4, and 0.4% of memory CD8 clonotypes were shared across four donors. Compared with non-shared clonotypes, clonotypes shared by all four sorted-subset donors had higher generation probabilities. Because the study included only a small number of donors, the genetic and exposure-history diversity represented was limited.

Concerning this clone itself: Its recognized antigen is unknown. The sample holds no much larger clone one base away, and base qualities are not on file.

V is cut by 0 bases and J by 7 bases, and the space between the germline ends is 3 bases. Counted from cysteine to phenylalanine, this CDR3 has 10 amino acids. Only the CDR3 part of the read is kept: 30 bases, read in frame from the first base. CDR1 is given as DFQATT and CDR2 as SNEGSKA, both from the germline V gene (reference sequence). Using the deep immunoSEQ assay, multiplex PCR amplified TCR CDR3 regions from genomic DNA. Extracted genomic DNA from each cell subset was spread evenly across all wells of several immunoSEQ 96-well plates, with each plate serving as a replicate. For sorted subsets, 200 to 250 ng of genomic DNA, equivalent to some 30,000 T cell genomes, went into each replicate PCR. The purified libraries were quantified using a Qubit 3.0 fluorometer, sized with a Bioanalyzer 2100, and then quantified again using the KAPA Library Quantification kit. Each immunoSEQ 96-well plate was sequenced on its own single-read 150-cycle Illumina NextSeq 550 flow cell. The authors processed their data as follows. The immunoSEQ output contained only junctional sequences without quality scores, so filtering could not match that applied to full-length reads. To assign V/J genes and CDR3, sequences were annotated using PyIR, a Python wrapper for IgBLAST v1.9, with IMGT germline references. Reads were removed for weak V/J assignments (E-value above 1e-6), missing CDR3, stop codons, out-of-frame junctions, or ambiguous translated residues. V3J clonotypes were defined as sequences sharing an identical inferred V gene, J gene, and CDR3 amino acid sequence. To compute the percentage overlap between repertoires, the number of shared unique clonotypes was divided by the size of the smaller repertoire. Repertoire richness was assessed with RTK rarefaction, the Chao1 estimator, and Recon v2.1 estimates of unobserved clonotypes. Generation probabilities were computed with OLGA for all TCRbeta clonotypes obtained by the gDNA method from several donors. TCRdb limited this immuneACCESS table to in-frame rearrangements with V and J called. A share of clones is missing; checked studies link under half to unresolved V genes, and the rest is unexplained. V and J calls and clone size follow that table, whereas D and trimming were derived from the DNA. This sample gives approximately 2,000,000 clones in total; 85% to 95% of them show up just once. More than 0.35% of the sample lies in the top ten.

The donors were healthy, HIV-negative adults who had no recently reported acute infections or vaccinations. Every donor was a Caucasian adult living in Nashville, Tennessee, USA. CD4+ T cells were enriched through magnetic negative selection, after which naive cells were positively selected on CD45RA and the remaining negative fraction served as the memory subset. Blood was obtained by leukapheresis, after which PBMCs were separated by Ficoll-Histopaque density gradient centrifugation and cryopreserved in liquid nitrogen vapor phase. Purity and quantity of every magnetically sorted T cell population were checked by analytical flow cytometry. From each sorted fraction, genomic DNA was isolated and quantified by UV absorbance on a Nanodrop 2000c.

The rearranged chain carries TRBV20-1 and TRBJ1-2; a confident D gene designation cannot be given. The material sequenced was naive CD4+ T cells from PBMCs. This sample's cell subset or site label indicates: CD45RA+ positively selected. The TCR sequence derives from a young man in good health. Some clones in this sample may be carry-over from other donors' samples. This receptor carries the CDR3 CSARDLGYTF. The nucleotides are TGCAGTGCTAGAGATCTTGGCTACACCTTC.